Sequencing of this TCR beta chain was carried out in a study of post-analysis software for immune sequencing data. General study findings and limits: Strong co-clustering by F measure linked samples that shared a preparation batch. Five TRBV segments occurring more often in patients than controls included TRBV5-6, TRBV5-1 and TRBV20-1.

Built from TCR beta cDNA, the libraries had unique molecular identifiers in them. A single record per CDR3 protein comes from TCRdb applying MiXCR to the PCR reads. This table holds more than 500,000 distinct CDR3 sequences, around 31% found once. On this clonotype: Its target is not known.

This CDR3 is 17 amino acids long. Germline lookup yields CDR1 MRHNA and CDR2 SNTAGT. After removal of 0 bases from V and 2 bases from J, the junction contained 10 bases not matched to a gene. This receptor was identified in a girl younger than 18 with multiple sclerosis. The chain recombines TRBV6-4 with TRBJ2-7; 7 nucleotides align to TRBD2. The sequenced sample was blood. The CDR3 DNA is TGTGCCAGCAGTGACTCTGAAAAATGGGACTACGCCTACGAGCAGTACTTC. This sequence encodes CASSDSEKWDYAYEQYF.